These 11 T cell receptor beta chains were sequenced from one sample in a study of blood T cell repertoires in COVID-19. TCRdb's copy holds only in-frame clones and misses some; the assay was immunoSEQ multiplex PCR. Among approximately 50,000 clones, 90% were seen once, and the ten largest hold 3% to 3.5%. The sequenced sample was peripheral blood. Every receptor here comes from a human donor in a cohort sampled during active COVID-19.

The gene calls are TRBV10-3 and TRBJ1-1, with a weak D call TRBD1 (5 bases). V was pared by 10 bases and J by 1 base, with 22 bases between. CDR1 and CDR2 from the germline V gene are ENHRY and SYGVKD. The CDR3 sequence is 16 residues long. The CDR3 region is CATRQSLFTTNTEAFF. In DNA form, the CDR3 reads TGTGCCACCAGACAGTCACTTTTTACAACGAACACTGAAGCTTTCTTT.

The V call is TRBV4-1, the J call TRBJ2-3, with 7 bases matching TRBD2. The CDR3 runs 14 residues. V was pared by 1 base and J by 4 bases, with 2 bases of the junction left unmatched. The germline CDR1 and CDR2 sequences are MGHRA and YSYEKL. The CDR3 coding sequence is TGCGCCAGCAGCCAAGTAGCGGGTTCAGATACGCAGTATTTT. This translates into CASSQVAGSDTQYF.

CDR3 sequence (DNA): TGTGCCAGCAGTAATTTCACTGAAGCTTTCTTT. This encodes CASSNFTEAFF. The V call is TRBV5-4, the J call TRBJ1-1; D remains ambiguous. The CDR3 has 11 amino acids. CDR1 is SGHNT and CDR2 is YYREEE in the germline V gene (reference sequence). V was cut by 5 bases and J by 4 bases, with 6 bases left in between. The variable domain in full, completed from reference TRBV5-4 and TRBJ1-1, reads ETGVTQSPTHLIKTRGQQVTLRCSSQSGHNTVSWYQQALGQGPQFIFQYYREEENGRGNFPPRFSGLQFPNYSSELNVNALELDDSALYLCASSNFTEAFFGQGTRLTVV.

The genes are TRBV6-4 and TRBJ2-1; TRBD2 aligns across 8 bases. The V gene end was trimmed by 4 bases and the J gene end by 5 bases; junction bases not matched to a gene: 10. CDR1 and CDR2 (germline): MRHNA, SNTAGT. CDR3 length: 16 residues. CDR3 DNA: TGTGCCAGCAGTGTTACCGGGACTAGGAGAGACAATGAGCAGTTCTTC. Its protein product is CASSVTGTRRDNEQFF.

The rearrangement joins TRBV15 to TRBJ2-5; 10 bases match TRBD2. The CDR3 is made up of 15 amino acids. CDR1 is LNHNV and CDR2 is YYDKDF in the germline V gene (reference sequence). J gave up 4 bases and V 1 base, and 3 bases lay outside the gene matches. The chain's CDR3 is CATSRVPSGGETQYF. As DNA, the CDR3 is TGTGCCACCAGCAGAGTTCCTAGCGGGGGAGAGACCCAGTACTTC.

CDR3 sequence: CASSRDTNSPLHF. The CDR3 nucleotides read TGTGCCAGCTCACGAGATACCAATTCACCCCTCCACTTT. This chain links TRBV18 with TRBJ1-6; D remains ambiguous. CDR1 is KGHSH, CDR2 LQKENI, per germline. The V end lost 4 bases, the J end lost 7 bases, and 8 bases lay between the germline ends. The CDR3 is 13 amino acids.

J is TRBJ2-5 and V is TRBV5-4; TRBD2 aligns across 9 bases. This CDR3 has 14 residues. After removal of 6 bases from V and 4 bases from J, the junction contained 7 bases not matched to a gene. Germline CDR1 reads SGHNT; CDR2 reads YYREEE (reference sequence). Here the CDR3 reads CASNRGGARETQYF. Written as DNA, the CDR3 is TGTGCCAGCAACCGCGGGGGGGCCAGAGAGACCCAGTACTTC.

The chain employs TRBV7-2 and TRBJ1-1; tentatively, D is TRBD1 (6 bases). Trimming took 1 base from V and 3 from J, leaving 12 bases between them. Germline loops: CDR1 SGHTA, CDR2 FQGNSA. The CDR3 sequence is 15 residues long. Here the CDR3 DNA reads TGTGCCAGCAGCTTAGGGTCGGCAGGGGACACTGAAGCTTTCTTT. Its protein is CASSLGSAGDTEAFF.

The chain joins TRBV3-1 (or the pseudogene TRBV3-2) to TRBJ2-7; the D gene is possibly TRBD2 (6 bases). The V gene lost 0 bases and the J gene lost 3 bases, with 12 bases spanning the gap. The CDR3 sequence is 15 residues long. Germline values: CDR1 LGHDT, CDR2 YNNKEL (reference sequence). The CDR3 coding sequence is TGTGCCAGCAGCCAAGATACGGGACTGTTCTACGAGCAGTACTTC. Residues: CASSQDTGLFYEQYF.

The V call is TRBV7-9, the J call TRBJ2-1, with 10 bases identical to TRBD1. CDR3 length: 17 amino acids. J was trimmed by 12 bases and V by 4 bases; bases with no gene match: 18. Germline assignment: CDR1 SEHNR and CDR2 FQNEAQ (reference sequence). CDR3 protein: CASSSGTGEGTARWQFF. CDR3 nucleotide sequence: TGTGCCAGCAGCTCCGGGACAGGGGAGGGTACGGCCCGATGGCAGTTCTTC. The full variable domain, its missing parts supplied by reference TRBV7-9 and TRBJ2-1, is DTGVSQNPRHKITKRGQNVTFRCDPISEHNRLYWYRQTLGQGPEFLTYFQNEAQLEKSRLLSDRFSAERPKGSFSTLEIQRTEQGDSAMYLCASSSGTGEGTARWQFFGPGTRLTVL.

The rearrangement joins TRBV6-2 or TRBV6-3 to TRBJ2-7, with 7 bases aligning to TRBD1. V lost 2 bases to trimming and J lost 5 bases; unmatched junction nucleotides: 6. This CDR3 has 14 amino acids. Germline CDR1 and CDR2: MNHEY and SVGEGT. The CDR3 region is CASSYRNRGNEQYV. The CDR3 DNA sequence: TGTGCCAGCAGTTACAGGAACAGGGGCAACGAGCAGTACGTC.